Below, 22 T cell receptor beta chains from the same sample are listed, as sequenced in a study of cytomegalovirus exposure and HLA in healthy donors. TCRdb keeps only in-frame clones here, not all; method: immunoSEQ multiplex PCR. The sample holds around 200,000 clones, roughly 77% seen once. Sequenced material: PBMCs. The receptors come from a woman aged 25 to 39 in good health and CMV-seronegative.

This clone showed up just once. This chain joins TRBV5-1 and TRBJ2-2; 10 nucleotides match TRBD2. The CDR3 contains 17 residues. V lost 4 bases and J lost 4; bases outside the gene matches: 10. Germline values: CDR1 SGHRS, CDR2 YFSETQ. DNA for the CDR3: TGCGCCAGCAGCCCCGAGGGAGCGGGAGGGGTCACCGGGGAGCTGTTTTTT. As protein: CASSPEGAGGVTGELFF.

The chain recombines TRBV7-9 with TRBJ2-2; a weak D match, TRBD1 (5 bases). The CDR3 length is 14 residues. Germline-derived CDR1 and CDR2 are SEHNR and FQNEAQ (reference sequence). The V and J ends lost 11 bases and 5 bases respectively, with 18 bases between them. This CDR3 reads CAPTRGAGTGELFF. Here the CDR3 DNA reads TGTGCCCCTACCCGTGGGGCAGGAACCGGGGAGCTGTTTTTT.

The V call is TRBV6-5, the J call TRBJ1-2; 10 bases are shared with TRBD1. Germline lookup yields CDR1 MNHEY and CDR2 SVGAGI. The CDR3 is 15 residues long. V shed 6 bases, J shed 1 base, and the junction held 5 bases outside the gene matches. The CDR3 DNA reads as TGTGCCAGCAGACAGGACAGGGGGAGTAACTATGGCTACACCTTC. It yields the protein CASRQDRGSNYGYTF.

The chain links TRBV5-1 to TRBJ2-1; 12 nucleotides agree with TRBD2. Germline CDR1 and CDR2: SGHRS and YFSETQ. V trimming: 2 bases; J trimming: 8 bases; junction bases outside the gene matches: 5. The CDR3 sequence is 15 residues long. The DNA of the CDR3 is TGCGCCAGCAGCTTCGGACTAGCGGGAAAGGATGAGCAGTTCTTC. Its translation: CASSFGLAGKDEQFF.

The V gene is TRBV6-5, the J gene TRBJ1-3, with TRBD1 matching over 8 bases. Germline V gene data show CDR1 as MNHEY and CDR2 as SVGAGI. There are 15 residues in the CDR3. Trimming took 0 bases from V and 6 from J; bases not matched to a gene: 4. The CDR3 DNA is TGTGCCAGCAGTTACTCCGGACAGGGAATAAACACCATATATTTT. Its translation is CASSYSGQGINTIYF.

CDR3 sequence: CASSEGGEAFF. The CDR3 DNA reads as TGTGCCAGCAGTGAGGGGGGGGAAGCTTTCTTT. The chain is built from TRBV25-1 and TRBJ1-1; TRBD1 is a possible D gene (5 bases). Germline values: CDR1 MGHDK, CDR2 SYGVNS. Between the trimmed V and J ends, which lost 3 bases and 8 bases, there was a span of 7 bases. This CDR3 spans 11 amino acids.

This chain links TRBV18 with TRBJ2-7; tentative D call: TRBD2 (6 bases). Germline V gene lookup returns CDR1 KGHSH and CDR2 LQKENI. This CDR3 is built from 15 residues. Trimming stripped 5 bases from V and 3 bases from J, with 17 bases between. DNA of the CDR3: TGTGCCAGCTCAGGGGTTGCGGGAATCCGCTACGAGCAGTACTTC. It translates to CASSGVAGIRYEQYF. Complete variable domain (other parts from reference TRBV18 and TRBJ2-7): NAGVMQNPRHLVRRRGQEARLRCSPMKGHSHVYWYRQLPEEGLKFMVYLQKENIIDESGMPKERFSAEFPKEGPSILRIQQVVRGDSAAYFCASSGVAGIRYEQYFGPGTRLTVT.

To note about this clone: Other DNA sequences in the sample encode the same CDR3. V gene TRBV10-2 combines with J gene TRBJ1-5; no reliable D call. Trimming removed 8 bases at V and 4 bases at J, with 12 bases between. The length of the CDR3 is 13 residues. The germline gives CDR1 WSHSY, CDR2 SAAADI. The CDR3, as DNA: TGCGCCAGCCGCCCGGGGAGTAATCAGCCCCAGCATTTT. It encodes CASRPGSNQPQHF.

The chain is built from TRBV27 and TRBJ1-5; possibly TRBD1 for D (6 bases). The CDR3 loop spans 15 amino acids. Deletions cut 3 bases from V and 4 bases from J, with 13 bases between. Germline V gives CDR1 MNHEY, CDR2 SMNVEV (reference sequence). CDR3 in amino acids: CASSLTGFENQPQHF. In DNA form, the CDR3 reads TGTGCCAGCAGTTTGACAGGATTCGAAAATCAGCCCCAGCATTTT.

The J gene is TRBJ1-5, the V gene TRBV19; TRBD1 aligns across 9 bases. Germline V gene sequence: CDR1 LNHDA, CDR2 SQIVND (reference sequence). The CDR3 runs 17 residues. J gave up 7 bases and V 6 bases, and 16 bases lay outside the gene matches. The CDR3, as DNA: TGTGCCAGTAGAATCCGTTCACCGGGACAGGGTAACCAGCCCCAGCATTTT. Protein sequence: CASRIRSPGQGNQPQHF.

V is TRBV2 and J is TRBJ2-3, with 14 bases lining up with TRBD2. The CDR3 length is 16 residues. CDR1 is SNHLY, CDR2 FYNNEI, per germline. V dropped 9 bases and J dropped 6; count of bases not matched to a gene: 11. CDR3 amino acids: CASTLGLAGGPDTQYF. The CDR3 bases are TGTGCCAGTACCCTCGGACTAGCGGGGGGCCCGGATACGCAGTATTTT.

The V call is TRBV29-1, the J call TRBJ1-5; TRBD1 matches 7 bases. The CDR3 loop spans 13 amino acids. From germline, CDR1 is SQVTM and CDR2 ANQGSEA. V lost 7 bases to trimming and J lost 5 bases; unmatched junction nucleotides: 8. Here the CDR3 reads CSGAGGPDQPQHF. CDR3 coding DNA: TGCAGCGGGGCAGGGGGGCCGGATCAGCCCCAGCATTTT.

The rearrangement uses TRBV2 and TRBJ1-1, with D possibly being TRBD1 (5 bases). Between the trimmed V and J ends, which lost 6 bases and 3 bases, there was a span of 14 bases. Germline V CDR1 and CDR2: SNHLY, FYNNEI. This CDR3 comprises 14 residues. This CDR3 is CASSEGTAHTEAFF. CDR3 DNA: TGTGCCAGCAGCGAGGGGACTGCGCACACTGAAGCTTTCTTT.

V gene TRBV2 combines with J gene TRBJ2-1; the match to TRBD2 covers 10 bases. Germline V lookup: CDR1 SNHLY, CDR2 FYNNEI. V gave up 10 bases and J gave up 7 bases; unmatched junction bases: 13. CDR3 length: 15 residues. The CDR3 sequence: CATLPTSGFRNEQFF. In DNA, the CDR3 is TGTGCCACCCTACCGACTAGCGGGTTTCGGAATGAGCAGTTCTTC.

The CDR3 reads CASSLALAGEKNEQFF. CDR3 nucleotide sequence: TGTGCCAGCAGCTTAGCTCTTGCGGGAGAGAAGAATGAGCAGTTCTTC. The chain joins TRBV7-2 to TRBJ2-1, with TRBD2 matching 7 bases. Germline trimming cut 0 bases from V and 7 bases from J; bases unmatched to any gene: 9. The CDR3 runs to 16 residues. Per the germline V gene, CDR1 is SGHTA and CDR2 is FQGNSA.

With respect to this clone: In the same sample, other DNA sequences code for this CDR3. This chain connects TRBV9 to TRBJ2-2, with TRBD2 matching 7 bases. The CDR3 loop spans 15 amino acids. Germline assignment: CDR1 SGDLS and CDR2 YYNGEE. Trimming took 0 bases from V and 1 from J; bases not matched to a gene: 0. CDR3 in DNA: TGTGCCAGCAGCGTAGTAGCGGGGAACACCGGGGAGCTGTTTTTT. Translation gives CASSVVAGNTGELFF.

The gene calls are TRBV5-1 and TRBJ2-5; TRBD2 is a possible D gene (5 bases). The CDR3 consists of 14 residues. Trimming left V 1 base short and J 1 base short, with 8 bases between. The V gene's germline CDR1 is SGHRS and CDR2 YFSETQ. CDR3 region: CASSLLGLQETQYF. The CDR3 DNA follows: TGCGCCAGCAGCTTGCTAGGACTCCAAGAGACCCAGTACTTC.

This chain joins TRBV7-8 and TRBJ2-3; 8 bases line up with TRBD2. The CDR3 spans 14 residues. The V and J ends lost 8 bases and 1 base, in that order; junction bases with no gene match: 5. The germline CDR1 and CDR2 sequences are SGHVS and FQNEAQ. As DNA, the CDR3 is TGTGCCAGCCGGCGAGCGGGGGGCACAGATACGCAGTATTTT. As protein: CASRRAGGTDTQYF.

This chain links TRBV29-1 with TRBJ1-1; D not resolved. V was pared by 4 bases and J by 0 bases, with 15 bases between. The CDR3 consists of 15 residues. Germline lookup yields CDR1 SQVTM and CDR2 ANQGSEA. The CDR3, as DNA: TGCAGCGTTGGGCCCTCCGGAGGGATGAACACTGAAGCTTTCTTT. Residues: CSVGPSGGMNTEAFF.

The chain has TRBV18 and TRBJ2-7; the D gene is possibly TRBD1 (7 bases). The ends were cut back, 4 bases at V and 3 bases at J, with 10 bases in the middle. CDR1 is KGHSH and CDR2 is LQKENI in the germline V gene. This CDR3 region has 13 residues. Written as DNA, the CDR3 is TGTGCCAGCTCACGACAGGGAGGCTACGAGCAGTACTTC. Residues: CASSRQGGYEQYF.

The chain recombines TRBV7-8 with TRBJ1-1; possibly TRBD1 for D (6 bases). Germline V gene sequence: CDR1 SGHVS, CDR2 FQNEAQ. V was cut by 3 bases and J by 7 bases, with 12 bases left in between. CDR3 length equals 13 residues. DNA for the CDR3: TGTGCCAGCAGCTTCAGGGGCCCGGGTGAAGCTTTCTTT. Encoded protein: CASSFRGPGEAFF.

The chain has TRBV5-1 and TRBJ2-6, with D unresolved. In germline, CDR1 is SGHRS, CDR2 YFSETQ. The CDR3 length is 17 residues. Trimming took off 4 bases at V and 0 bases at J, with 14 bases between the two ends. CDR3 loop: CASSTWARDSGANVLTF. DNA of the CDR3: TGCGCCAGCAGCACCTGGGCACGTGACTCTGGGGCCAACGTCCTGACTTTC. Looking up the rest from reference TRBV5-1 and TRBJ2-6 gives the full variable domain: KAGVTQTPRYLIKTRGQQVTLSCSPISGHRSVSWYQQTPGQGLQFLFEYFSETQRNKGNFPGRFSGRQFSNSRSEMNVSTLELGDSALYLCASSTWARDSGANVLTFGAGSRLTVL.